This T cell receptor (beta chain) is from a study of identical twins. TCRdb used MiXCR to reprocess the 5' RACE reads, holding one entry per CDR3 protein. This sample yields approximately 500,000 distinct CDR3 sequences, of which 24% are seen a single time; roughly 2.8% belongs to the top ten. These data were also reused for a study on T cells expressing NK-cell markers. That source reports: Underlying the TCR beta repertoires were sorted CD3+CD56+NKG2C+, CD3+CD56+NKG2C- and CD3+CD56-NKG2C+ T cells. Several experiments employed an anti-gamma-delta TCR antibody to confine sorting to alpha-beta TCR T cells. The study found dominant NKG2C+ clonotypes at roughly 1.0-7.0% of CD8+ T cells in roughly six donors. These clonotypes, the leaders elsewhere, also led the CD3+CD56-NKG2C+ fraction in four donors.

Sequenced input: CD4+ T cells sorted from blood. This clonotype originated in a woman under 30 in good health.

The CDR3 DNA follows: TGCGCCAGCAGGGAGCGCGAGGGGAATGAGCAGTTCTTC. It encodes CASREREGNEQFF. The V and J genes are TRBV5-1 and TRBJ2-1; TRBD1 or TRBD2 may be the D gene (5 bases each). The ends were cut back, 5 bases at V and 7 bases at J, with 13 bases in the middle. Per germline, CDR1 SGHRS and CDR2 YFSETQ. The CDR3 totals 13 residues.